This entry describes one T cell receptor beta chain. The V and J ends lost 2 bases and 9 bases, in that order; junction bases with no gene match: 4. CDR1 and CDR2 (germline): MNHEY, SVGAGI. This CDR3 has 14 amino acids. Method: immunoSEQ multiplex PCR; TCRdb's copy keeps in-frame clones and lacks some. The data hold tens of thousands of clones, with over 75% observed a single time. The entry originates in a study of OX40 agonist ivuxolimab in advanced cancers. This receptor was taken from an adult with an advanced solid tumor such as melanoma, head and neck, liver or kidney cancer. The chain combines TRBV6-5 with TRBJ1-5, with 10 bases matching TRBD1. This sample comprised CD4+ or CD8+ T cells sorted from blood, obtained in a trial of the OX40 agonist ivuxolimab. The CDR3 DNA reads TGTGCCAGCAGTTACGACAGGGGGCGTGGGCCCCAGCATTTT. Protein product: CASSYDRGRGPQHF.